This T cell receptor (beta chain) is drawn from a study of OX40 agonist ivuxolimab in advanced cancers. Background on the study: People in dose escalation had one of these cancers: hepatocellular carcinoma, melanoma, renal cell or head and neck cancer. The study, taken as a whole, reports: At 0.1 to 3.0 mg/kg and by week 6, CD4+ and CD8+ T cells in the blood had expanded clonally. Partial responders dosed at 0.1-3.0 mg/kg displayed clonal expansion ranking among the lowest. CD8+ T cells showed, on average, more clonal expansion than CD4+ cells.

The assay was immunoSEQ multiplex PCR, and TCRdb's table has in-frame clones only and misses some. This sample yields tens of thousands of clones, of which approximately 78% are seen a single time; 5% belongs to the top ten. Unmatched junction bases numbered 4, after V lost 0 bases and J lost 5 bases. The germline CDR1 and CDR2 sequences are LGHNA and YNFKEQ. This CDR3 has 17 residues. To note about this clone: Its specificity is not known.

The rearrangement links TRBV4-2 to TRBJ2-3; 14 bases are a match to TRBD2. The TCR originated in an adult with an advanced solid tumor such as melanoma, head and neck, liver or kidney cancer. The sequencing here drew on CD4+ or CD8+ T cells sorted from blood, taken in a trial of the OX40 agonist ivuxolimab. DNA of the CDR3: TGTGCCAGCAGCCAAGACCCGGGACTAGCGGGAGAAGATACGCAGTATTTT. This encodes CASSQDPGLAGEDTQYF.